The clone carrying this TCR beta chain appeared a few times. This record belongs to a study of T cell repertoires in cytomegalovirus infection. Using its own MiXCR run on the reads, TCRdb lists one record per CDR3 protein. The sample carries nearly 450,000 distinct CDR3 sequences, approximately 31% recorded once. V lost 0 bases to trimming and J lost 7 bases, with 8 bases between them. This CDR3 spans 13 amino acids. Germline CDR1 SGHKS, CDR2 YYEKEE (reference sequence). The rearrangement links TRBV5-5 to TRBJ1-5; D is undetermined. The TCR was taken from a human donor in good health (CMV status not recorded). Some clones in this sample may be carry-over from other donors' samples. Sequencing was carried out using PBMCs. The CDR3 nucleotides are TGTGCCAGCAGCTTGGCCGTGGCACAGCCCCAGCATTTT. Protein: CASSLAVAQPQHF.